This T cell receptor beta chain was sequenced for a study of CD8 T cells in Susac syndrome. An input of about 0.5 to 1 ug of RNA was subjected to reverse transcription using random hexamers. From the immunoSEQ multiplex PCR reads, TCRdb called clonotypes with MiXCR, one entry per CDR3 protein. The sample lists approximately 150,000 distinct CDR3 sequences; about 91% were seen once. This clonotype has only one observation. V shed 9 bases, J shed 4 bases, and the junction held 8 bases outside the gene matches. The CDR3 contains 13 residues. CDR1 WSHSY and CDR2 SAAADI come from the germline V gene. The chain couples TRBV10-2 to TRBJ1-1; 7 bases are a match to TRBD1. The sequencing input was CD4+ T cells from PBMCs. This TCR was recovered from a human donor in good health. The DNA for the CDR3 is TGCGCCAGTTCGACAGGGAGGGGCACTGAAGCTTTCTTT. It yields the protein CASSTGRGTEAFF.